This T cell receptor beta chain was identified during a study of T cells in tuberculosis. Comments on this clone: The antigen remains undetermined.

V dropped 6 bases and J dropped 8 bases, with 19 bases sitting between them. This CDR3 is 14 amino acids long. CDR1 and CDR2 from the germline V gene are MNHEY and SMNVEV (reference sequence). The table came from immunoSEQ multiplex PCR; TCRdb's copy has only in-frame clones and leaves some out. The data contain some 23,000 clones, 90% to 95% of them seen just once; the ten biggest clones take up roughly 15%. General study points: Active tuberculosis TCR-alpha repertoires lay closer to GMM-specific TCRs than IGRA-negative controls, suggesting clonal expansion. GEM motif frequencies gave over 55% accuracy; the GMM repertoire gave roughly 85%. The TCR-beta difference was not significant; alpha differences partly reflected length.

Material for sequencing was PBMCs. The TCR was taken from a donor aged 10 to 29 with latent tuberculosis or without tuberculosis infection. Some clones in this sample may be carry-over from other donors' samples. V is TRBV27 and J is TRBJ1-2; possibly TRBD1 for D (5 bases). Here the CDR3 reads CASRLVTGSLGYTF. The CDR3 DNA reads as TGTGCCAGCAGATTAGTAACAGGTTCCCTCGGCTACACCTTC.